Shown below are 25 T cell receptor beta chains from a single sample sequenced in a study of beta chain features in type 1 diabetes. Points from the study as a whole: A moderate, significant TCRB CDR3 shortening appeared in type 1 diabetes across four CD4+ subsets.

The investigators reverse transcribed all of the isolated RNA, so they sequenced expressed TCRB transcripts. Data came from immunoSEQ multiplex PCR; TCRdb stores just in-frame clones and leaves some out. Seen here are approximately 160,000 clones, about 9.4% observed once, and the top ten hold around 0.48%. No antigen is known for these receptors. Sequencing was done on a sample of central memory CD4+ T cells from blood. The receptors originated from a young man with type 1 diabetes.

The CDR3 DNA sequence: TGTGCCTGGCAACAGGGTGACACTGAAGCTTTCTTT. It specifies CAWQQGDTEAFF. V and J are TRBV30 and TRBJ1-1; maybe TRBD1 (6 bases). This CDR3 has 12 residues. Trimming took off 5 bases at V and 3 bases at J, with 10 bases between the two ends. CDR1 is GTSNPN and CDR2 is SVGIG in the germline V gene (reference sequence).

The chain links TRBV11-2 to TRBJ2-7, with TRBD2 as a possible D gene (5 bases). The CDR3 loop spans 16 amino acids. The V end was cut by 2 bases, the J end by 5 bases, with 19 bases between. Germline CDR1 and CDR2: SGHAT and FQNNGV. The CDR3 coding sequence is TGTGCCAGCAGCTTATGGGCCGGGAAAGGGTCGGACGAGCAGTACTTC. It is translated as CASSLWAGKGSDEQYF. Full variable domain (missing parts from reference TRBV11-2 and TRBJ2-7): EAGVAQSPRYKIIEKRQSVAFWCNPISGHATLYWYQQILGQGPKLLIQFQNNGVVDDSQLPKDRFSAERLKGVDSTLKIQPAKLEDSAVYLCASSLWAGKGSDEQYFGPGTRLTVT.

The rearrangement joins TRBV5-1 to TRBJ1-1, with TRBD1 identical over 9 bases. Germline V lookup: CDR1 SGHRS, CDR2 YFSETQ. With V trimmed by 4 bases and J by 4 bases, 8 bases remained unmatched. CDR3 length: 15 amino acids. CDR3 region: CASSRGQGQITEAFF. CDR3 sequence (DNA): TGCGCCAGCAGCAGGGGACAGGGTCAAATCACTGAAGCTTTCTTT. Filled out from reference TRBV5-1 and TRBJ1-1, the complete variable domain reads KAGVTQTPRYLIKTRGQQVTLSCSPISGHRSVSWYQQTPGQGLQFLFEYFSETQRNKGNFPGRFSGRQFSNSRSEMNVSTLELGDSALYLCASSRGQGQITEAFFGQGTRLTVV.

The chain couples TRBV21-1 to TRBJ2-1; the DNA was not compared with TRBD2, the D call given in the table. TRBV21-1 is annotated as a pseudogene. The CDR3 has 17 amino acids. The CDR3 nucleotides read TGTGCCAGCAGCATACGGACTAGCGCCACCTCCTACAATGAGCAGTTCTTC. This translates into CASSIRTSATSYNEQFF.

The V and J genes are TRBV7-2 and TRBJ2-2; no firm D call. The germline V gene encodes CDR1 SGHTA and CDR2 FQGNSA. CDR3 length equals 15 residues. The germline V and J ends were trimmed by 1 base and 1 base, with 7 bases remaining between them. The CDR3 bases are TGTGCCAGCAGCTTAGGTCCCCTGAACACCGGGGAGCTGTTTTTT. Its translation: CASSLGPLNTGELFF. The full variable domain, its missing parts supplied by reference TRBV7-2 and TRBJ2-2, is GAGVSQSPSNKVTEKGKDVELRCDPISGHTALYWYRQSLGQGLEFLIYFQGNSAPDKSGLPSDRFSAERTGGSVSTLTIQRTQQEDSAVYLCASSLGPLNTGELFFGEGSRLTVL.

With regard to this clone: This CDR3 is also generated by other DNA sequences in the sample. The chain carries TRBV7-3 and TRBJ2-1, with 11 bases matching TRBD2. CDR3 length: 15 residues. J was trimmed by 6 bases and V by 5 bases; bases with no gene match: 6. Germline-derived CDR1 and CDR2 are SGHTA and FQGTGA. The CDR3 DNA reads as TGTGCCAGCAGCCTCACTAGCGGGAGTATCAATGAGCAGTTCTTC. Translated: CASSLTSGSINEQFF.

The V and J genes are TRBV11-2 and TRBJ2-1; 7 bases agree with TRBD1. Germline V gene lookup returns CDR1 SGHAT and CDR2 FQNNGV. CDR3 length: 12 residues. Germline trimming cut 5 bases from V and 9 bases from J; bases unmatched to any gene: 4. CDR3 loop: CASSVNRGEQFF. The CDR3 nucleotides read TGTGCCAGCAGCGTCAACAGGGGTGAGCAGTTCTTC.

V and J are TRBV28 and TRBJ1-1; weak D call: TRBD1 (6 bases). CDR1 and CDR2 from the germline V gene are MDHEN and SYDVKM. The length of the CDR3 is 14 residues. V was clipped by 6 bases and J by 1 base, with 12 bases between them. This CDR3 reads CASRIPGANTEAFF. The DNA for the CDR3 is TGTGCCAGCAGGATCCCAGGGGCGAACACTGAAGCTTTCTTT.

This clone was picked up a small number of times. The rearrangement joins TRBV28 to TRBJ2-1; 7 bases are a match to TRBD2. The trim removed 6 bases at V and 4 bases at J, leaving 6 bases unmatched. This CDR3 spans 14 amino acids. Per the germline V gene, CDR1 is MDHEN and CDR2 is SYDVKM. CDR3 loop: CASSRGGVYNEQFF. Here the CDR3 DNA reads TGTGCCAGCAGCCGTGGGGGGGTATACAATGAGCAGTTCTTC.

This clone was found a few times. J is TRBJ2-1 and V is TRBV5-4; TRBD2 is a possible D gene (6 bases). The CDR3 has 16 residues. Germline CDR1 SGHNT, CDR2 YYREEE (reference sequence). Trimming removed 3 bases at V and 4 bases at J, with 17 bases between. The CDR3 sequence is CASSSKGSGPYNEQFF. Written as DNA, the CDR3 is TGTGCCAGCAGCTCCAAGGGAAGCGGGCCTTACAATGAGCAGTTCTTC.

J is TRBJ1-2 and V is TRBV6-1; 7 nucleotides agree with TRBD1. CDR1 and CDR2 (germline): MNHNS, SASEGT. CDR3 length: 16 residues. The V gene end was trimmed by 6 bases and the J gene end by 4 bases; junction bases not matched to a gene: 14. The DNA for the CDR3 is TGTGCCAGCAGAGAACTAGGGGGCAGCGGGGGCTATGGCTACACCTTC. As protein: CASRELGGSGGYGYTF.

There are a few counts of this clone. The V and J genes are TRBV9 and TRBJ2-4, with 8 nucleotides matching TRBD1. The CDR3 is made up of 15 amino acids. Unmatched junction bases numbered 5, after V lost 0 bases and J lost 6 bases. CDR1 SGDLS and CDR2 YYNGEE come from the germline V gene. CDR3 loop: CASSVDGTGGNIQYF. Here the CDR3 DNA reads TGTGCCAGCAGCGTAGATGGGACAGGAGGAAACATTCAGTACTTC.

This clone occurred many times. The chain combines TRBV30 with TRBJ2-7, with no clear D. The V end was cut by 0 bases, the J end by 3 bases, with 12 bases between. The germline gives CDR1 GTSNPN, CDR2 SVGIG (reference sequence). The CDR3 loop spans 14 amino acids. The CDR3 here is CAWSVPPQRYEQYF. DNA for the CDR3: TGTGCCTGGAGTGTCCCCCCCCAGCGCTACGAGCAGTACTTC.

This clone appeared a few times. The gene calls are TRBV14 and TRBJ2-1, with D perhaps matching TRBD2 (5 bases). The germline V gene encodes CDR1 SGHDN and CDR2 FVKESK. The CDR3 has 16 residues. Between the trimmed V and J ends, which lost 4 bases and 9 bases, there was a span of 22 bases. The CDR3 nucleotides read TGTGCCAGCAGCCCCTCAATCCTTTATAACGGAGGTGAGCAGTTCTTC. This translates into CASSPSILYNGGEQFF.

The CDR3 DNA follows: TGTGCCAGCAGCTTAGAACCGGGAGCAGTAGGGACCCAGTACTTC. Protein sequence: CASSLEPGAVGTQYF. The rearrangement uses TRBV11-2 and TRBJ2-5; possible D gene TRBD2, 6 bases. Germline V gene lookup returns CDR1 SGHAT and CDR2 FQNNGV. Trimming left V 0 bases short and J 7 bases short, with 15 bases between. This CDR3 region has 15 residues.

In its sample, this clone was seen a few times. The V call is TRBV30, the J call TRBJ2-1, with 14 bases fitting TRBD2. Per the germline V gene, CDR1 is GTSNPN and CDR2 is SVGIG (reference sequence). There are 17 residues in the CDR3. J gave up 6 bases and V 1 base, and 8 bases lay outside the gene matches. In nucleotides, the CDR3 is TGTGCCTGGAGTGGCCTTGGACTAGCGGGAGGCCTCAATGAGCAGTTCTTC. This encodes CAWSGLGLAGGLNEQFF.

This clone has more than one count but fewer than ten. The rearrangement joins TRBV7-2 to TRBJ2-7, with D possibly matching TRBD2 (6 bases). The CDR3 is 14 amino acids. Germline assignment: CDR1 SGHTA and CDR2 FQGNSA. V lost 4 bases and J 2 bases, leaving 12 bases between the germline ends. In nucleotides, the CDR3 is TGTGCCAGCAGCTCTTTAGCGGCGACCTACGAGCAGTACTTC. As protein: CASSSLAATYEQYF.

The chain employs TRBV5-1 and TRBJ2-2; 9 nucleotides match TRBD2. This CDR3 comprises 14 residues. J lost 4 bases, V lost 5 bases, and 3 bases had no gene match. Germline values: CDR1 SGHRS, CDR2 YFSETQ. The CDR3: CASRGTSITGELFF. The CDR3 bases are TGCGCCAGCAGGGGGACTAGCATCACCGGGGAGCTGTTTTTT.

This clone was recorded a few times. The chain joins TRBV9 to TRBJ1-1, with TRBD1 identical over 9 bases. This CDR3 is 13 amino acids long. J was trimmed by 8 bases and V by 0 bases; bases with no gene match: 2. Germline loops: CDR1 SGDLS, CDR2 YYNGEE. The CDR3 sequence: CASSVEGTGEAFF. CDR3 DNA: TGTGCCAGCAGCGTAGAAGGGACAGGGGAAGCTTTCTTT.

This clone came up a few times. DNA of the CDR3: TGTGCCAGCAGTGAATCGGGGGATACGCAGTATTTT. Amino acids: CASSESGDTQYF. The chain links TRBV27 to TRBJ2-3; D is perhaps TRBD2 (5 bases). Germline V gene data show CDR1 as MNHEY and CDR2 as SMNVEV (reference sequence). V lost 5 bases and J 6 bases, leaving 9 bases between the germline ends. The CDR3 extends over 12 amino acids.

The CDR3 region is CASSPSAGGGETQYF. CDR3 coding DNA: TGTGCCAGCTCACCATCGGCAGGGGGTGGAGAGACCCAGTACTTC. This chain connects TRBV18 to TRBJ2-5; 7 bases align to TRBD1. The CDR3 is made up of 15 amino acids. The germline CDR1 and CDR2 sequences are KGHSH and LQKENI. V gave up 2 bases and J gave up 4 bases; unmatched junction bases: 7.

The rearrangement uses TRBV20-1 and TRBJ2-7, with D tentatively TRBD1 (5 bases). The V gene lost 7 bases and the J gene lost 8 bases, with 15 bases spanning the gap. The germline gives CDR1 DFQATT, CDR2 SNEGSKA (reference sequence). The length of the CDR3 is 11 residues. The CDR3 coding sequence is TGCAGTGTGACCAGGGCAGATCAGCAGTACTTC. This translates into CSVTRADQQYF.

The genes are TRBV28 and TRBJ2-1; 13 bases agree with TRBD2. With 5 bases clipped from V and 15 bases from J, the junction kept 4 bases outside the gene matches. Germline V gene lookup returns CDR1 MDHEN and CDR2 SYDVKM. The CDR3 sequence is 12 residues long. The CDR3, as DNA: TGTGCCAGCAGTGGGACTAGCGGGAATCGGTTCTTC. Its translation: CASSGTSGNRFF.

The V and J genes are TRBV11-2 and TRBJ2-7; D is perhaps TRBD2 (6 bases). CDR1 and CDR2 (germline): SGHAT, FQNNGV. With 2 bases removed from V and 6 bases from J, the gap between germline ends came to 11 bases. CDR3 length equals 13 residues. CDR3 protein: CASSLLARAEQYF. In DNA form, the CDR3 reads TGTGCCAGCAGCTTACTAGCGAGGGCCGAGCAGTACTTC.

This clone has more than one count but fewer than ten. V usage is TRBV19 and J usage is TRBJ2-1; 12 bases are shared with TRBD2. Per germline, CDR1 LNHDA and CDR2 SQIVND (reference sequence). The ends lost 4 bases at V and 8 bases at J; junction bases unmatched: 6. This CDR3 comprises 15 residues. The CDR3 region has the DNA TGTGCCAGTAGTAACGGACTAGCGGGAACCCATGAGCAGTTCTTC. The encoded protein is CASSNGLAGTHEQFF.